The 21 T cell receptor beta chains below all came from one sample that was sequenced in a study of Ad26.COV2.S vaccination and SARS-CoV-2 variants. TCRdb's copy holds only in-frame clones and misses some; the assay was immunoSEQ multiplex PCR. The sample has some 270,000 clones, roughly 89% seen once. The treatment: roughly 20 received Ad26.COV2.S at low or high dose, single or two shots; roughly 5 received placebo; per-sample allocation not given. It was on day 63 after the first vaccine or placebo injection that samples were taken. Source: peripheral blood, taken in a trial of Ad26.COV2.S vaccine versus placebo. These receptor sequences come from a person aged 18 to 65 who received the Ad26.COV2.S COVID-19 vaccine or a placebo.

This chain links TRBV5-1 with TRBJ2-5, with TRBD2 identical over 9 bases. CDR1 SGHRS and CDR2 YFSETQ come from the germline V gene. CDR3 length: 16 amino acids. V lost 3 bases and J lost 2; bases outside the gene matches: 8. CDR3 protein: CASSSYSGGVQETQYF. The CDR3, as DNA: TGCGCCAGCAGCTCGTATAGCGGGGGAGTTCAAGAGACCCAGTACTTC.

The chain recombines TRBV30 with TRBJ1-6, with 9 nucleotides matching TRBD1. The germline CDR1 and CDR2 sequences are GTSNPN and SVGIG (reference sequence). This CDR3 comprises 17 residues. V gave up 4 bases and J gave up 7 bases; unmatched junction bases: 14. The DNA for the CDR3 is TGTGCCTGGACCATGTGGCGGACAGGGGATTCGAATTCACCCCTCCACTTT. This gives the protein CAWTMWRTGDSNSPLHF.

The chain employs TRBV27 and TRBJ1-4, with TRBD1 matching over 7 bases. The J segment lost 3 bases and the V segment lost 5 bases, leaving 3 bases of the junction unmatched. The CDR3 sequence is 14 residues long. Germline values: CDR1 MNHEY, CDR2 SMNVEV (reference sequence). As DNA, the CDR3 is TGTGCCAGCAGTAAGACAGGGTCTAATGAAAAACTGTTTTTT. Translating gives CASSKTGSNEKLFF. Complete variable domain (other parts from reference TRBV27 and TRBJ1-4): EAQVTQNPRYLITVTGKKLTVTCSQNMNHEYMSWYRQDPGLGLRQIYYSMNVEVTDKGDVPEGYKVSRKEKRNFPLILESPSPNQTSLYFCASSKTGSNEKLFFGSGTQLSVL.

The V and J genes are TRBV9 and TRBJ2-5; TRBD2 aligns across 10 bases. V was clipped by 4 bases and J by 5 bases; unmatched bases: 11. Per germline, CDR1 SGDLS and CDR2 YYNGEE. The CDR3 spans 16 residues. CDR3: CASSPDQKAGGETQYF. The DNA of the CDR3 is TGTGCCAGCAGCCCGGACCAGAAAGCGGGAGGGGAGACCCAGTACTTC.

Here the CDR3 reads CASSLGLAGTDTQYF. The DNA of the CDR3 is TGTGCCAGCTCTCTCGGACTAGCGGGGACAGATACGCAGTATTTT. This chain joins TRBV18 and TRBJ2-3, with 12 bases that match TRBD2. CDR3 length: 15 amino acids. With V trimmed by 6 bases and J by 3 bases, 4 bases remained unmatched. The germline V gene has CDR1 KGHSH and CDR2 LQKENI.

The V and J genes are TRBV27 and TRBJ2-5; 7 nucleotides agree with TRBD1. The V segment lost 7 bases and the J segment 1 base; nucleotides outside the gene matches: 9. CDR1 is MNHEY, CDR2 SMNVEV, per germline (reference sequence). The length of the CDR3 is 15 residues. The CDR3 sequence is CASIPTGHLQETQYF. CDR3 coding DNA: TGTGCCAGCATTCCGACAGGGCACCTCCAAGAGACCCAGTACTTC.

V usage is TRBV6-2 or TRBV6-3 and J usage is TRBJ2-6; the D gene could be TRBD1 or TRBD2 (5 bases each). Germline CDR1 and CDR2: MNHEY and SVGEGT. Trimming cost V 4 bases and J 4 bases, with 11 bases left between them. This CDR3 has 15 residues. The CDR3, as DNA: TGTGCCAGCAGTTTCAGAGGGGCCGGGGCCAACGTCCTGACTTTC. It yields the protein CASSFRGAGANVLTF.

This chain joins TRBV9 and TRBJ1-1, with 8 bases identical to TRBD1. Germline CDR1 and CDR2: SGDLS and YYNGEE. The CDR3 runs 13 residues. J gave up 5 bases and V 3 bases, and 3 bases lay outside the gene matches. Here the CDR3 reads CASSATGGTEAFF. CDR3 in DNA: TGTGCCAGCAGCGCCACAGGGGGAACTGAAGCTTTCTTT.

The chain has TRBV2 and TRBJ1-2, with 7 bases lining up with TRBD1. The V segment lost 8 bases and the J segment 4 bases; nucleotides outside the gene matches: 1. Germline values: CDR1 SNHLY, CDR2 FYNNEI. CDR3 length: 11 amino acids. CDR3 coding DNA: TGTGCCAGCGGGGACAGCTATGGCTACACCTTC. Its protein product is CASGDSYGYTF.

The V call is TRBV27, the J call TRBJ1-2; D gene uncertain. There are 15 residues in the CDR3. The V and J ends lost 6 bases and 0 bases respectively, with 14 bases between them. Germline V lookup: CDR1 MNHEY, CDR2 SMNVEV (reference sequence). The CDR3 sequence is CASREPTGANYGYTF. CDR3 in DNA: TGTGCCAGCAGGGAGCCGACGGGAGCTAACTATGGCTACACCTTC.

This chain links TRBV4-1 with TRBJ2-7; D gene unclear. With 4 bases removed from V and 2 bases from J, the gap between germline ends came to 15 bases. Looked up from germline, CDR1 is MGHRA and CDR2 is YSYEKL. The CDR3 loop spans 15 amino acids. Here the CDR3 DNA reads TGCGCCAGCAGCCTTCACTCGGCGGCGACCTACGAGCAGTACTTC. Its translation is CASSLHSAATYEQYF.

This rearrangement joins TRBV29-1 to TRBJ2-1; D is perhaps TRBD2 (5 bases). Per the germline V gene, CDR1 is SQVTM and CDR2 is ANQGSEA. Trimming took 5 bases from V and 0 from J, leaving 8 bases between them. The CDR3 totals 13 residues. The CDR3: CSVTSYSYNEQFF. CDR3 in DNA: TGCAGCGTTACTAGTTACTCCTACAATGAGCAGTTCTTC.

The V call is TRBV7-9, the J call TRBJ2-1; D is uncertain. CDR3 length: 16 residues. Trimming shortened V by 3 bases and J by 2 bases, and 14 bases separated the two germline ends. Germline loops: CDR1 SEHNR, CDR2 FQNEAQ (reference sequence). The CDR3 DNA reads TGTGCCAGCAGCTTGGTGAGCTGGGGTGCCTACAATGAGCAGTTCTTC. Encoded protein: CASSLVSWGAYNEQFF. Supplemented by reference TRBV7-9 and TRBJ2-1, the full variable domain reads DTGVSQNPRHKITKRGQNVTFRCDPISEHNRLYWYRQTLGQGPEFLTYFQNEAQLEKSRLLSDRFSAERPKGSFSTLEIQRTEQGDSAMYLCASSLVSWGAYNEQFFGPGTRLTVL.

The sample holds one count of this clone. This chain uses TRBV7-9 with TRBJ2-7; tentative D call: TRBD2 (5 bases). Germline values: CDR1 SEHNR, CDR2 FQNEAQ (reference sequence). The CDR3 is 13 residues long. Deletions cut 5 bases from V and 2 bases from J, with 10 bases between. This chain's CDR3 is CASSKGSTYEQYV. The CDR3 region has the DNA TGTGCCAGCAGCAAAGGGAGCACCTACGAGCAGTACGTC.

The V and J genes are TRBV30 and TRBJ2-1, with 7 bases matching TRBD2. The CDR3 spans 17 residues. The germline V gene encodes CDR1 GTSNPN and CDR2 SVGIG (reference sequence). J gave up 3 bases and V 1 base, and 12 bases lay outside the gene matches. The CDR3 reads CAWSGEWGGVGYNEQFF. Here the CDR3 DNA reads TGTGCCTGGAGTGGAGAGTGGGGGGGAGTCGGCTACAATGAGCAGTTCTTC.

This clone was counted between two and nine times. This rearrangement joins TRBV19 to TRBJ2-1; D perhaps matches TRBD2 (5 bases). CDR1 LNHDA and CDR2 SQIVND come from the germline V gene (reference sequence). V lost 4 bases, J lost 8 bases, and 12 bases lay in between. There are 13 residues in the CDR3. CDR3: CASSTGTGYEQFF. The DNA for the CDR3 is TGTGCCAGTAGTACCGGTACGGGATATGAGCAGTTCTTC.

The chain has TRBV2 and TRBJ2-7, with 8 bases lining up with TRBD1. Germline V gene sequence: CDR1 SNHLY, CDR2 FYNNEI. The CDR3 covers 13 residues. The V segment lost 7 bases and the J segment 7 bases; nucleotides outside the gene matches: 9. For the CDR3, the DNA is TGTGCCAGCACAGGACAGGGCGGTCTTGAGCAGTACTTC. This gives the protein CASTGQGGLEQYF.

In DNA, the CDR3 is TGTGCCAGCAGCCGGGGGGCGGGCTACACCTTC. Translating gives CASSRGAGYTF. The V gene is TRBV5-6, the J gene TRBJ1-2; the D gene is possibly TRBD1 (6 bases). This CDR3 has 11 amino acids. Per germline, CDR1 SGHDT and CDR2 YYEEEE. The V gene lost 4 bases and the J gene lost 8 bases, with 9 bases spanning the gap.

V is TRBV6-1 and J is TRBJ1-1; D remains unclear. Trimming stripped 0 bases from V and 5 bases from J, with 10 bases between. This CDR3 spans 14 amino acids. Germline assignment: CDR1 MNHNS and CDR2 SASEGT. The CDR3 region is CASSEAGGRTEAFF. DNA for the CDR3: TGTGCCAGCAGTGAAGCCGGAGGAAGGACTGAAGCTTTCTTT.

The chain uses TRBV4-3 and TRBJ2-5, with 11 bases identical to TRBD2. The CDR3 contains 16 residues. Trimming cost V 1 base and J 4 bases; bases outside gene matches: 5. Looked up from germline, CDR1 is LGHNA and CDR2 is YSLEER. The CDR3 region has the DNA TGCGCCAGCAGCCAAGCACTAGCGGGAGCTAGAGAGACCCAGTACTTC. Translation gives CASSQALAGARETQYF.

The rearrangement uses TRBV5-4 and TRBJ2-5, with D uncertain. Between the trimmed V and J ends, which lost 3 bases and 5 bases, there was a span of 14 bases. Germline V CDR1 and CDR2: SGHNT, YYREEE (reference sequence). The CDR3 totals 14 residues. The CDR3 loop reads CASSSASRRETQYF. The CDR3 bases are TGTGCCAGCAGCTCAGCTTCCAGAAGGGAGACCCAGTACTTC. Variable domain in full (rest from reference TRBV5-4 and TRBJ2-5): ETGVTQSPTHLIKTRGQQVTLRCSSQSGHNTVSWYQQALGQGPQFIFQYYREEENGRGNFPPRFSGLQFPNYSSELNVNALELDDSALYLCASSSASRRETQYFGPGTRLLVL.